The sequence of this TCR beta chain was determined in a study of blood T cells in healthy people across ages. For this clonotype: The target antigen is unknown. Relative to the germline gene, one junction end is altered; a read error may explain this.

Donor samples were obtained from healthy Caucasian individuals from Russia, aged 6 to 90. Looked up from germline, CDR1 is LNHNV and CDR2 is YYDKDF (reference sequence). The CDR3 spans 12 residues. Study observations and caveats: Diversity estimated from one million T cells was considered an underestimate.

Primers used in a second PCR of about 7 to 11 cycles were a sample-barcoded 5' primer and a J-beta primer mix. A 12-random-nucleotide template-switch adaptor tagged each cDNA molecule. Sequencing of every sample gave 3 million or more CDR3-containing paired-end reads. Using its own MiXCR run on the 5' RACE reads, TCRdb lists one record per CDR3 protein. The sample holds about 1.8 million distinct CDR3 sequences, around half seen once. Sequenced sample: blood. This TCR came from a woman between 35 and 50 years old in good health. The V call is TRBV15, the J call TRBJ2-1; no clear D gene. The CDR3 DNA is TGTGCCACCAGCGGAGAGGTAGGGAAGCAGTTCTTC. The encoded protein is CATSGEVGKQFF. Filled out from reference TRBV15 and TRBJ2-1, the complete variable domain reads DAMVIQNPRYQVTQFGKPVTLSCSQTLNHNVMYWYQQKSSQAPKLLFHYYDKDFNNEADTPDNFQSRRPNTSFCFLDIRSPGLGDTAMYLCATSGEVGKQFFGPGTRLTVL.